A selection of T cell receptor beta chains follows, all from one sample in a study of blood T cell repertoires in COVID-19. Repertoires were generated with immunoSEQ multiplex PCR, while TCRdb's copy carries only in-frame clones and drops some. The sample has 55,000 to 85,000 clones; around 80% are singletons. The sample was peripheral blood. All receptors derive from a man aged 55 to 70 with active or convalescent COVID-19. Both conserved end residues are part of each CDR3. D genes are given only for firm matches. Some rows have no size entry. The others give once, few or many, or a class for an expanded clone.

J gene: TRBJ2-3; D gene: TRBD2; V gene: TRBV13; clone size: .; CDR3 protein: CASSTGLAGTDTQYF; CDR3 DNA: TGTGCCAGCAGCACGGGACTAGCGGGCACAGATACGCAGTATTTT
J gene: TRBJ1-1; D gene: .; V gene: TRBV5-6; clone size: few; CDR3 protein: CASSWWAPGRTEAFF; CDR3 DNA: TGTGCCAGCAGCTGGTGGGCTCCCGGTCGGACTGAAGCTTTCTTT
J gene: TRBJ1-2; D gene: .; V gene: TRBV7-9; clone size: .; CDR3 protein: CASSSDSRGYGYTF; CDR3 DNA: TGTGCCAGCAGCTCCGACAGCCGAGGCTATGGCTACACCTTC
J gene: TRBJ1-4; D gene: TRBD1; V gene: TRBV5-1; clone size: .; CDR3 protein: CASSLLTGDNEKLFF; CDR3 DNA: TGCGCCAGCAGCTTACTGACAGGGGATAATGAAAAACTGTTTTTT
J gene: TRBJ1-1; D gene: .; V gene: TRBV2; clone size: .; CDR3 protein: CASSEVQTGVEAFF; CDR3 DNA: TGTGCCAGCAGTGAAGTGCAGACGGGGGTTGAAGCTTTCTTT
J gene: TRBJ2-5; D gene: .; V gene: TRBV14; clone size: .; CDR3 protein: CASSQTAWRETQYF; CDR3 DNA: TGTGCCAGCAGCCAGACCGCTTGGAGGGAGACCCAGTACTTC
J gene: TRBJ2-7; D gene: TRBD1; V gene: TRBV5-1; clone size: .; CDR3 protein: CASSPRGQGASYEQYF; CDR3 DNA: TGCGCCAGCAGCCCCAGGGGGCAGGGGGCTTCCTACGAGCAGTACTTC
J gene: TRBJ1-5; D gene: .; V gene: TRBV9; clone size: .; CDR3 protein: CASSASTDQPQHF; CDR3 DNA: TGTGCCAGCAGCGCCTCAACGGATCAGCCCCAGCATTTT
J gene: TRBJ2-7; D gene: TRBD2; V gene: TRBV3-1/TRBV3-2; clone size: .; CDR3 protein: CASMEAGGYEQYF; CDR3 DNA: TGTGCCAGCATGGAAGCGGGGGGTTACGAGCAGTACTTC
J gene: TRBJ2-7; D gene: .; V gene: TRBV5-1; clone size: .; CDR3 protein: CASSAGRGGFSYEQYF; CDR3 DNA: TGCGCCAGCAGCGCTGGTAGGGGGGGGTTCTCCTACGAGCAGTACTTC
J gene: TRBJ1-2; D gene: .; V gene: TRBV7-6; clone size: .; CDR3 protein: CASSLGGGNTGDGYTF; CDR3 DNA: TGTGCCAGCAGCTTGGGAGGGGGGAATACCGGGGATGGCTACACCTTC
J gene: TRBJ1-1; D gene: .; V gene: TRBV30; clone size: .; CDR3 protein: CAWSVWGGGFAFF; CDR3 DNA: TGTGCCTGGAGTGTATGGGGGGGCGGATTTGCTTTCTTT
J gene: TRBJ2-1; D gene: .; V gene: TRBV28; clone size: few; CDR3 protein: CASSSTRTGTYNEQFF; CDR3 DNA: TGTGCCAGCAGTTCCACCCGCACCGGGACATACAATGAGCAGTTCTTC
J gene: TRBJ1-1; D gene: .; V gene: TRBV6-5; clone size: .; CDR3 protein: CASSYSVAGAEAFF; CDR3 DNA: TGTGCCAGCAGTTACTCGGTCGCAGGGGCAGAAGCTTTCTTT
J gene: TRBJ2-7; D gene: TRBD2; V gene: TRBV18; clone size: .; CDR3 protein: CASSGGGGNEQYF; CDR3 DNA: TGTGCCAGCTCAGGCGGCGGGGGGAACGAGCAGTACTTC
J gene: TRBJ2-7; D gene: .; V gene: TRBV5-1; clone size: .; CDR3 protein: CASSVDSYEQYF; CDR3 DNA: TGCGCCAGCAGCGTAGACAGCTACGAGCAGTACTTC
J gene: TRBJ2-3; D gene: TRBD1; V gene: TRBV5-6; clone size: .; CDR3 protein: CASSSPRTGWFTDTQYF; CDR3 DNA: TGTGCCAGCAGCAGCCCTCGGACAGGATGGTTCACAGATACGCAGTATTTT
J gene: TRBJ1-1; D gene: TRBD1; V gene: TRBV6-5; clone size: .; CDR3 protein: CATLTWDRFEAFF; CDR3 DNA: TGTGCCACCTTAACCTGGGACAGATTTGAAGCTTTCTTT
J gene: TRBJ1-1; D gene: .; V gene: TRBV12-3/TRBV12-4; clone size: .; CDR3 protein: CASSKQQNTEAFF; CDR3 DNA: TGTGCCAGCAGTAAACAGCAGAACACTGAAGCTTTCTTT
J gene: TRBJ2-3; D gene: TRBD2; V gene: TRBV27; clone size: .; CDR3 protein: CASSPIGRADTQYF; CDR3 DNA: TGTGCCAGCAGCCCAATTGGGAGGGCAGATACGCAGTATTTT
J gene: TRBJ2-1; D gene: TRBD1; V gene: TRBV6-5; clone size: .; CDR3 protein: CASSYGGTGIYEQFF; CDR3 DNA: TGTGCCAGCAGTTACGGGGGGACAGGGATCTATGAGCAGTTCTTC
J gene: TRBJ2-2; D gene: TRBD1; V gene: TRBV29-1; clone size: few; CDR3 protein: CSVKQGASTGELFF; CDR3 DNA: TGCAGCGTTAAACAGGGGGCCTCCACCGGGGAGCTGTTTTTT
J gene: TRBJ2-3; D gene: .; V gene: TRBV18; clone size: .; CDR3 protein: CASSLLSRGSGTDTQYF; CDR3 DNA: TGTGCCAGCTCACTACTAAGTAGGGGTAGTGGCACAGATACGCAGTATTTT
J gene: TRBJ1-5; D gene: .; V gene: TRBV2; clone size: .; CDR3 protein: CASRSTASNQPQHF; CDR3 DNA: TGTGCCAGCAGATCTACAGCTTCCAATCAGCCCCAGCATTTT
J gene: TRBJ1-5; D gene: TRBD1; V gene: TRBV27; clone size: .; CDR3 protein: CASSSTGGSQPQHF; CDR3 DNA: TGTGCCAGCAGTTCGACAGGGGGCAGCCAGCCCCAGCATTTT
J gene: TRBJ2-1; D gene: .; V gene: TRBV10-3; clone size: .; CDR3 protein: CAGGFGLAYNEQFF; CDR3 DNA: TGTGCCGGCGGTTTCGGCCTAGCCTACAATGAGCAGTTCTTC
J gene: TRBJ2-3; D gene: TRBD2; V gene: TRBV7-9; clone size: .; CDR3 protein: CASSLGGGIDTQYF; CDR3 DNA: TGTGCCAGCAGCTTAGGCGGGGGAATAGATACGCAGTATTTT
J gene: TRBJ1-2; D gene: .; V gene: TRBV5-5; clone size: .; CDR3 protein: CASSSRGQNYGYTF; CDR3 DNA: TGTGCCAGCAGCTCCCGGGGTCAGAACTATGGCTACACCTTC
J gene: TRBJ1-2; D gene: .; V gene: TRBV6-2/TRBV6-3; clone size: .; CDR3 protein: CASSYWGRADGYTF; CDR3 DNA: TGTGCCAGCAGTTACTGGGGCAGGGCGGATGGCTACACCTTC
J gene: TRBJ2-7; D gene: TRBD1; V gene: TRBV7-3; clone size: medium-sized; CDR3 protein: CASSLMGAGGSYEQYF; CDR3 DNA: TGTGCCAGCAGCTTAATGGGGGCAGGGGGCTCCTACGAGCAGTACTTC
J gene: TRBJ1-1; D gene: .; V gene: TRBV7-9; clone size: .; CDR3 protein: CASSPSTGNTEAFF; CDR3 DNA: TGTGCCAGCAGCCCCTCGACAGGGAACACTGAAGCTTTCTTT
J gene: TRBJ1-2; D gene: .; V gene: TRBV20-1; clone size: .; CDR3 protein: CSATGNGGYTF; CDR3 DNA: TGCAGTGCTACAGGGAACGGTGGCTACACCTTC
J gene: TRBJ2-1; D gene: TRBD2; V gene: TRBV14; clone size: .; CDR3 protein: CASSQGGGAVQFF; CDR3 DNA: TGTGCCAGCAGCCAGGGCGGGGGGGCGGTTCAGTTCTTC
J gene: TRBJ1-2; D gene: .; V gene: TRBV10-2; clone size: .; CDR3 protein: CASCVGAQPVGYTF; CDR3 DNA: TGCGCCAGCTGCGTTGGGGCCCAACCTGTGGGCTACACCTTC
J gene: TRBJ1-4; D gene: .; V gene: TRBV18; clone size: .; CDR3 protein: CASSRDTSSEKLFF; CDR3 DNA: TGTGCCAGCTCAAGGGACACTAGTAGCGAAAAACTGTTTTTT
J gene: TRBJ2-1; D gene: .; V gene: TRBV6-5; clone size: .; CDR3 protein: CASASIAYNEQFF; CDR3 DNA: TGTGCCAGTGCTAGCATAGCCTACAATGAGCAGTTCTTC
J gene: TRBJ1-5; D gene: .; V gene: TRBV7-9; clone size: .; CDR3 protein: CASSPAGAAQHF; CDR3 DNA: TGTGCCAGCAGCCCGGCTGGGGCGGCCCAGCATTTT
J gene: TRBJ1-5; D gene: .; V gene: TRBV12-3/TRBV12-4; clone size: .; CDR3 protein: CASSLGRGQPQHF; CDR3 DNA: TGTGCCAGCAGTTTGGGGAGGGGTCAGCCCCAGCATTTT
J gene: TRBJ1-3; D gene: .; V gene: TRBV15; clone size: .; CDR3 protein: CATSRAAGVDTIYF; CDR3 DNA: TGTGCCACCAGCAGAGCGGCAGGGGTGGACACCATATATTTT
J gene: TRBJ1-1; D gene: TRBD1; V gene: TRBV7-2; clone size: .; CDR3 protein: CASSPRPGQGSTEAFF; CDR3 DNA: TGTGCCAGCAGCCCACGACCGGGACAGGGGTCAACTGAAGCTTTCTTT
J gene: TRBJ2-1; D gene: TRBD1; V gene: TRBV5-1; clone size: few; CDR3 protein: CASSLRDSRYNEQFF; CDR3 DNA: TGCGCCAGCAGCTTGAGGGACAGTCGCTACAATGAGCAGTTCTTC
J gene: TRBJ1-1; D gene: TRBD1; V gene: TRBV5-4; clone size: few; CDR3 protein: CASSWDRGTEAFF; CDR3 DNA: TGTGCCAGCAGCTGGGACAGAGGCACTGAAGCTTTCTTT
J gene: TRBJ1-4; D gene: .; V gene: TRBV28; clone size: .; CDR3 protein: CASRSRGSPPAEKLFF; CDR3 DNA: TGTGCCAGCAGATCCCGCGGGTCCCCACCAGCGGAAAAACTGTTTTTT
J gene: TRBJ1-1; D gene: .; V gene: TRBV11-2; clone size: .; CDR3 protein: CASSLARNTEAFF; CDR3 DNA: TGTGCCAGCAGCTTAGCCAGGAACACTGAAGCTTTCTTT
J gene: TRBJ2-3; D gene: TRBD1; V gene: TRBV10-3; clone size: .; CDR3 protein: CAISATGVADTQYF; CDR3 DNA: TGTGCCATCAGTGCAACAGGGGTGGCAGATACGCAGTATTTT
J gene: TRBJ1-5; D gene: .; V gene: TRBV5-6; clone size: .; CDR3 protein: CASSLAGRPFPQHF; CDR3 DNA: TGTGCCAGCAGCTTGGCAGGGCGCCCTTTTCCCCAGCATTTT
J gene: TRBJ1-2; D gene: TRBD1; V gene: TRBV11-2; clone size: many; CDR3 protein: CASSLSGGGGYTF; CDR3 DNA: TGTGCCAGCAGCTTATCAGGGGGTGGCGGCTACACCTTC
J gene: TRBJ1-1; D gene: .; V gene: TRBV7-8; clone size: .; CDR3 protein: CASSYRRENTEAFF; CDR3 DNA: TGTGCCAGCAGCTACAGAAGAGAGAACACTGAAGCTTTCTTT
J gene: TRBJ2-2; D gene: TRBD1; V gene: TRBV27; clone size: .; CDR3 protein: CASRGTGGLSGELFF; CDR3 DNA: TGTGCCAGCAGAGGGACAGGGGGACTTTCCGGGGAGCTGTTTTTT
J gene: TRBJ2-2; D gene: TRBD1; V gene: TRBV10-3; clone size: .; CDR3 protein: CAISPDRVGGELFF; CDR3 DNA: TGTGCCATCAGTCCCGACAGGGTTGGCGGGGAGCTGTTTTTT
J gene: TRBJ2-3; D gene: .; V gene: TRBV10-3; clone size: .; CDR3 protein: CAVQGATTAPTDTQYF; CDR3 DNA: TGTGCCGTCCAAGGCGCCACCACAGCCCCCACAGATACGCAGTATTTT
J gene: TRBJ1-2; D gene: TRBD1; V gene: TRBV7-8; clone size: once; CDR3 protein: CASSPPNRGNYGYTF; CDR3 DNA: TGTGCCAGCAGCCCCCCCAACAGGGGTAACTATGGCTACACCTTC
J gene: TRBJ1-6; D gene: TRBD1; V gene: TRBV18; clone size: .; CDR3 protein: CASSQTGQDSPLHF; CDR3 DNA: TGTGCCAGCTCACAGACAGGGCAGGATTCACCCCTCCACTTT